One and the same sample provided the 30 T cell receptor beta chains below, sequenced in a study of blood T cell repertoires in COVID-19. Some clones are missing from TCRdb's copy, which holds only in-frame ones; the method was immunoSEQ multiplex PCR. This sample has about 150,000 clones, with approximately 81% found just once. Sequenced material: peripheral blood. All receptors derive from a human donor with acute or convalescent COVID-19. The donor label of this sample is uncertain.

This clone was seen a handful of times. This chain uses TRBV5-1 with TRBJ1-6, with no clear D. This CDR3 is 12 amino acids long. In germline, CDR1 is SGHRS, CDR2 YFSETQ. The germline V and J ends were trimmed by 10 bases and 7 bases, with 12 bases remaining between them. The CDR3 here is CASRDRNSPLHF. CDR3 nucleotide sequence: TGCGCCTCGAGGGATAGGAATTCACCCCTCCACTTT.

This chain connects TRBV9 to TRBJ2-3; D possibly corresponds to TRBD1 (6 bases). The V gene's germline CDR1 is SGDLS and CDR2 YYNGEE. This CDR3 comprises 19 residues. Trimming pared 0 bases from V and 6 bases from J, leaving 26 bases between. This chain's CDR3 is CASSVGQDNRYWGFDTQYF. DNA for the CDR3: TGTGCCAGCAGCGTAGGACAGGACAATCGGTATTGGGGTTTCGATACGCAGTATTTT.

The chain is built from TRBV7-2 and TRBJ2-2; the match to TRBD2 covers 10 bases. The ends lost 5 bases at V and 1 base at J; junction bases unmatched: 4. The CDR3 extends over 16 amino acids. Germline V gives CDR1 SGHTA, CDR2 FQGNSA. The CDR3 sequence: CASSPLAGGNTGELFF. The DNA for the CDR3 is TGTGCCAGCAGCCCCTTAGCGGGAGGGAACACCGGGGAGCTGTTTTTT.

This sequence joins TRBV6-5 and TRBJ2-7; 10 nucleotides match TRBD1. V was clipped by 2 bases and J by 4 bases; unmatched bases: 2. Germline V CDR1 and CDR2: MNHEY, SVGAGI. This CDR3 region has 14 residues. The CDR3 DNA reads as TGTGCCAGCAGTTACGGACAGGGGGTATACGAGCAGTACTTC. It specifies CASSYGQGVYEQYF.

The chain is built from TRBV5-1 and TRBJ1-4, with D unresolved. The CDR3 consists of 14 residues. The V end was cut by 1 base, the J end by 5 bases, with 9 bases between. The germline V gene encodes CDR1 SGHRS and CDR2 YFSETQ. CDR3 protein: CASSLLYSNEKLFF. The CDR3 DNA sequence: TGCGCCAGCAGCTTGCTTTATTCCAATGAAAAACTGTTTTTT.

The chain joins TRBV7-6 to TRBJ2-5, with 9 positions matching TRBD2. The J segment lost 3 bases and the V segment lost 5 bases, leaving 7 bases of the junction unmatched. This CDR3 contains 15 residues. Germline V gene lookup returns CDR1 SGHVS and CDR2 FNYEAQ. CDR3 nucleotide sequence: TGTGCCAGCAGCCTGACTAGCGGAGGAAAAGAGACCCAGTACTTC. Amino acid sequence: CASSLTSGGKETQYF.

The sample holds one count of this clone. The chain uses TRBV18 and TRBJ1-3, with D perhaps matching TRBD1 (6 bases). Germline values: CDR1 KGHSH, CDR2 LQKENI. CDR3 length: 17 amino acids. Trimming removed 3 bases from V and 0 bases from J, with 15 bases in between. The CDR3 DNA reads as TGTGCCAGCTCACCTTCCGGGACAACCTCCTCTGGAAACACCATATATTTT. Translated, it gives CASSPSGTTSSGNTIYF.

This chain joins TRBV7-9 and TRBJ2-7, with 9 bases that match TRBD1. J gave up 2 bases and V 3 bases, and 11 bases lay outside the gene matches. Germline loops: CDR1 SEHNR, CDR2 FQNEAQ (reference sequence). The CDR3 runs 17 residues. In DNA form, the CDR3 reads TGTGCCAGCAGCTTGGGACAGGGCGGGGGTTGGACCTACGAGCAGTACTTC. Amino acid sequence: CASSLGQGGGWTYEQYF.

The chain uses TRBV28 and TRBJ2-7, with 7 bases that match TRBD2. CDR3 length: 13 residues. The ends lost 8 bases at V and 0 bases at J; junction bases unmatched: 4. Per the germline V gene, CDR1 is MDHEN and CDR2 is SYDVKM. The CDR3, as DNA: TGTGCCAGCTTAGGGGACTACTCCTACGAGCAGTACTTC. Translating it yields CASLGDYSYEQYF.

This chain links TRBV6-5 with TRBJ1-5; TRBD1 agrees at 11 bases. J lost 1 base, V lost 4 bases, and 3 bases had no gene match. CDR1 is MNHEY, CDR2 SVGAGI, per germline. This CDR3 is 16 amino acids long. The CDR3 DNA sequence: TGTGCCAGCAGTTCCCGGACAGGGGGCAGCAATCAGCCCCAGCATTTT. It yields the protein CASSSRTGGSNQPQHF.

J is TRBJ1-1 and V is TRBV4-2; the match to TRBD1 covers 8 bases. The germline V gene encodes CDR1 LGHNA and CDR2 YNFKEQ. Trimming at V came to 1 base and at J to 2 bases, leaving 6 bases not matched to a gene. The CDR3 runs to 16 residues. In DNA, the CDR3 is TGTGCCAGCAGCCAAGGACAGGGGTCCGAAAACACTGAAGCTTTCTTT. Protein: CASSQGQGSENTEAFF.

V is TRBV6-6 and J is TRBJ2-3; D is possibly TRBD1 (5 bases). There are 16 residues in the CDR3. The germline V gene encodes CDR1 MNHNY and CDR2 SVGAGI (reference sequence). Trimming took 5 bases from V and 1 from J, leaving 16 bases between them. For the CDR3, the DNA is TGTGCCAGCAGTCCCGGAAGGGGCGGAGGCACAGATACGCAGTATTTT. Its translation is CASSPGRGGGTDTQYF.

CDR3 residues: CASKPYRLMGNEQFF. CDR3 nucleotides: TGTGCCAGCAAACCTTACAGGCTCATGGGAAATGAGCAGTTCTTC. The chain combines TRBV27 with TRBJ2-1; possibly TRBD1 for D (5 bases). Trimming left V 7 bases short and J 7 bases short, with 20 bases between. This CDR3 spans 15 amino acids. Germline CDR1 MNHEY, CDR2 SMNVEV (reference sequence).

V is TRBV6-6 and J is TRBJ1-1, with TRBD1 identical over 9 bases. The CDR3 consists of 15 residues. The V gene end was trimmed by 4 bases and the J gene end by 6 bases; junction bases not matched to a gene: 9. CDR1 is MNHNY and CDR2 is SVGAGI in the germline V gene (reference sequence). The CDR3 DNA reads as TGTGCCAGCAGTTCCAACAGGGGGCAAGGGGCTGAAGCTTTCTTT. It is translated as CASSSNRGQGAEAFF.

The CDR3 region is CASSQGSVRAFF. In DNA, the CDR3 is TGCGCCAGCAGCCAAGGGTCGGTCCGAGCTTTCTTT. The rearrangement joins TRBV4-1 to TRBJ1-1; no reliable D call. Trimming shortened V by 1 base and J by 10 bases, and 10 bases separated the two germline ends. Germline values: CDR1 MGHRA, CDR2 YSYEKL. This CDR3 spans 12 amino acids.

The V and J genes are TRBV9 and TRBJ1-1; possibly TRBD1 for D (6 bases). The CDR3 contains 14 residues. CDR1 SGDLS and CDR2 YYNGEE come from the germline V gene. With 4 bases removed from V and 3 bases from J, the gap between germline ends came to 13 bases. CDR3 protein: CASSSGQRHTEAFF. The CDR3, as DNA: TGTGCCAGCAGCTCAGGACAGAGACACACTGAAGCTTTCTTT. Complete variable domain (other parts from reference TRBV9 and TRBJ1-1): DSGVTQTPKHLITATGQRVTLRCSPRSGDLSVYWYQQSLDQGLQFLIQYYNGEERAKGNILERFSAQQFPDLHSELNLSSLELGDSALYFCASSSGQRHTEAFFGQGTRLTVV.

This rearrangement joins TRBV27 to TRBJ1-5, with a possible D match to TRBD1 (5 bases). Germline V gene data show CDR1 as MNHEY and CDR2 as SMNVEV (reference sequence). This CDR3 comprises 14 residues. V was pared by 3 bases and J by 2 bases, with 8 bases between. DNA of the CDR3: TGTGCCAGCAGTTTTACGGGGGGCAATCAGCCCCAGCATTTT. Translating it yields CASSFTGGNQPQHF.

The chain joins TRBV30 to TRBJ2-1; 9 nucleotides match TRBD2. Germline CDR1 is GTSNPN and CDR2 is SVGIG (reference sequence). This CDR3 is built from 17 residues. V shed 0 bases and J 2 bases; nucleotides not matched to a gene: 8. The CDR3 protein is CAWSVRWRGGPYNEQFF. CDR3 bases: TGTGCCTGGAGTGTACGTTGGCGGGGGGGCCCCTACAATGAGCAGTTCTTC.

CDR3: CASSYSSGGRPSSTDTQYF. As DNA, the CDR3 is TGTGCCAGCAGTTACTCGTCGGGGGGCCGACCCTCTAGCACAGATACGCAGTATTTT. The chain carries TRBV6-2 or TRBV6-3 and TRBJ2-3; TRBD2 is a possible D gene (7 bases). Between the trimmed V and J ends, which lost 0 bases and 0 bases, there was a span of 19 bases. Germline loops: CDR1 MNHEY, CDR2 SVGEGT. The CDR3 extends over 19 amino acids.

The CDR3 DNA reads as TGTGCCAGCAGTCCGGGGGGAACCATGAACACTGAAGCTTTCTTT. It translates to CASSPGGTMNTEAFF. The chain joins TRBV6-5 to TRBJ1-1, with a tentative D call TRBD1 (5 bases). With 5 bases removed from V and 0 bases from J, the gap between germline ends came to 13 bases. Germline-derived CDR1 and CDR2 are MNHEY and SVGAGI. The CDR3 consists of 15 residues.

This rearrangement joins TRBV5-6 to TRBJ2-7; a weak D match, TRBD2 (5 bases). V was shortened by 2 bases and J by 5 bases, with 11 bases between the two germline ends. The germline CDR1 and CDR2 sequences are SGHDT and YYEEEE. The length of the CDR3 is 13 residues. The CDR3 coding sequence is TGTGCCAGCAGCTTCGGGGTATCGCACGAGCAGTACTTC. This gives the protein CASSFGVSHEQYF.

The chain joins TRBV4-1 to TRBJ2-5; TRBD2 matches at 8 bases. The junction had 10 bases not matched to a gene; V was cut back by 2 bases and J by 2 bases. Germline V gene lookup returns CDR1 MGHRA and CDR2 YSYEKL. There are 17 residues in the CDR3. The CDR3 reads CASSQWLAGGPQETQYF. As DNA, the CDR3 is TGCGCCAGCAGCCAATGGCTGGCGGGAGGCCCACAAGAGACCCAGTACTTC.

Concerning this clone: The same CDR3 is also encoded by other DNA sequences in this sample. The chain uses TRBV18 and TRBJ1-2, with TRBD1 identical over 7 bases. CDR3 length: 13 residues. The V gene's germline CDR1 is KGHSH and CDR2 LQKENI. V gave up 3 bases and J gave up 3 bases; unmatched junction bases: 1. The CDR3: CASSPDRDYGYTF. The CDR3, as DNA: TGTGCCAGCTCACCCGACAGGGACTATGGCTACACCTTC.

V usage is TRBV28 and J usage is TRBJ1-3; D ambiguous. The V end was cut by 4 bases, the J end by 0 bases, with 4 bases between. The length of the CDR3 is 13 residues. From germline, CDR1 is MDHEN and CDR2 SYDVKM. CDR3 sequence reads: CASSSYSGNTIYF. DNA of the CDR3: TGTGCCAGCAGTTCCTACTCTGGAAACACCATATATTTT.

This clone was counted only a few times. The V call is TRBV6-5, the J call TRBJ2-5, with a tentative D call TRBD2 (5 bases). CDR3 size: 14 residues. V lost 5 bases, J lost 5 bases, and 15 bases lay in between. Germline V gene data show CDR1 as MNHEY and CDR2 as SVGAGI. The CDR3 loop reads CASSPLEGTETQYF. CDR3 sequence (DNA): TGTGCCAGCAGTCCCTTAGAGGGTACGGAGACCCAGTACTTC.

The chain uses TRBV4-3 and TRBJ2-7; D is possibly TRBD1 (6 bases). The CDR3 totals 16 residues. Trimming left V 0 bases short and J 2 bases short, with 14 bases between. The germline CDR1 and CDR2 sequences are LGHNA and YSLEER. The DNA for the CDR3 is TGCGCCAGCAGCCAAGATCCGACAGGTTCCACCTACGAGCAGTACTTC. Translating it yields CASSQDPTGSTYEQYF.

The V gene is TRBV4-3, the J gene TRBJ2-1; TRBD1 matches at 9 bases. J lost 2 bases, V lost 6 bases, and 5 bases had no gene match. The CDR3 contains 15 residues. The germline CDR1 and CDR2 sequences are LGHNA and YSLEER. CDR3 in DNA: TGCGCCAGCAGACAGACAGGGGGGACCTACAATGAGCAGTTCTTC. Its protein is CASRQTGGTYNEQFF.

The genes are TRBV24-1 and TRBJ2-1, with 10 bases aligning to TRBD1. The CDR3 covers 15 residues. V dropped 5 bases and J dropped 7; count of bases not matched to a gene: 7. Germline V gene lookup returns CDR1 KGHDR and CDR2 SFDVKD. The CDR3 is CATSVWTGGGNEQFF. Written as DNA, the CDR3 is TGTGCCACCAGTGTGTGGACAGGGGGGGGGAATGAGCAGTTCTTC.

Written as DNA, the CDR3 is TGTGCCAGCAGCCTTCAAGGGACTAGCGGGTACGAGCAGTACGTC. Residues: CASSLQGTSGYEQYV. The V and J genes are TRBV7-2 and TRBJ2-7; 12 positions agree with TRBD2. The V gene's germline CDR1 is SGHTA and CDR2 FQGNSA. J gave up 4 bases and V 5 bases, and 6 bases lay outside the gene matches. CDR3 length: 15 residues.

The rearrangement links TRBV9 to TRBJ2-3; no clear D gene. The CDR3 contains 14 residues. CDR1 and CDR2 from the germline V gene are SGDLS and YYNGEE. V lost 1 base and J lost 0, with 6 bases in between. CDR3 nucleotides: TGTGCCAGCAGCGTACTAGGAAGCACAGATACGCAGTATTTT. Its translation is CASSVLGSTDTQYF.